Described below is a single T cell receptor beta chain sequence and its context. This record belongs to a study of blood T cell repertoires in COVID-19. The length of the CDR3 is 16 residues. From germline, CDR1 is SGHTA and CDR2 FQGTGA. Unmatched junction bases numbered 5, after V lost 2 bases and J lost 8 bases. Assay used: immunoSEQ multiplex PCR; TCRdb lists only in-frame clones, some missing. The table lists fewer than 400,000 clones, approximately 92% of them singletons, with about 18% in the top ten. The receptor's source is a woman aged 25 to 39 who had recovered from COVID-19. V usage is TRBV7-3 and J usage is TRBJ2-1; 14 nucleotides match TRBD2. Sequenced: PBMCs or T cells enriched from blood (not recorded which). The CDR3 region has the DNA TGTGCCAGCAGCTTAGGGACTAGCGGGGGAGGGCATGAGCAGTTCTTC. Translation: CASSLGTSGGGHEQFF.